Listed here is a single TCR beta chain. Its binding antigen is unknown. No base qualities exist here, and no much larger clone lies one base off it. To prepare the library, the immunoSEQ multiplex PCR assay was applied. T cell repertoires were profiled by deep sequencing of rearranged TCR beta loci, alongside multiparametric flow cytometry. This immuneACCESS table, as held by TCRdb, lists in-frame sequences with V and J called but not all clones. Of the missing ones, under half trace to an unresolved V gene in checked studies; the others have no known cause. This sample gives around 26,000 clones in total; under 95% of them show up just once. Clones ranked in the top ten supply less than 0.9% of the sample. The sample is drawn from a study of lymphopenia after photon versus proton radiotherapy (dated by TCRdb to between 2018 and 2020). About the study as a whole: The immunological effects of photon versus proton radiation therapy were compared in patients with gastrointestinal tumors who developed high-grade lymphopenia. A cohort of under 25 patients with gastrointestinal tumors who received either photon or proton therapy and subsequently developed lymphopenia was included. The goal of the study was to describe how the two radiation modalities differ in their effects on the immune system.

Study-wide conclusions, independent of this receptor: Across the cohort, a larger post-nadir drop in TCR diversity was inversely correlated with overall survival time among patients who died. After the lymphocyte count nadir, oligoclonal expansion, especially of CD8+ Temra cells, was observed in photon-treated repertoires, and the drop in diversity was driven by this expansion. Proton-treated patients stayed relatively stable during treatment, while photon-treated patients lost naive T cells and TCR diversity and gained effector/memory populations. The survival association was examined only in patients who died, and the authors described better survival with proton therapy as a possibility, not as a demonstrated result.

This clonotype was sampled from a woman aged 45-65 years with cholangiocarcinoma. This specimen was peripheral blood, taken from a patient treated with photon-based radiotherapy.

The DNA is as follows: TGTGCCAGCAGCGTACTGGGGGGGAGCACTGAAGCTTTCTTT. It specifies CASSVLGGSTEAFF. In this chain, TRBV9 is recombined with TRBJ1-1, with TRBD1 tentatively as D gene (5 bases match). The junction carries 11 bases between V and J, which are trimmed by 1 base and 4 bases respectively. The CDR3 spans 14 residues, from the cysteine through the phenylalanine. Only the CDR3 part of the read is kept: 42 bases, read in frame from the first base. CDR1 and CDR2 (SGDLS, YYNGEE) derive from the germline V gene.